This TCR beta chain emerged from a study of human T cells and chemical hapten exposure. The wider study: The study traced per-sample TCR yield variation mainly to small differences in pooled library volumes.

There are 10 residues in the CDR3. Germline assignment: CDR1 SQVTM and CDR2 ANQGSEA. The V end lost 4 bases, the J end lost 3 bases, and 4 bases lay between the germline ends. TCRdb passed the RACE reads through MiXCR, listing each CDR3 protein once. The table lists tens of thousands of distinct CDR3 sequences, around a tenth of them singletons, with about 14% in the top ten. This clonotype was picked up many times. The sample's time point: pre-sensitization, week 0. Treatment here: therapeutic diphenylcyclopropenone sensitization with weekly scalp DPC. The sample in question was whole blood, obtained in connection with sensitization to the hapten diphenylcyclopropenone (DPC). This TCR was sampled from a woman aged 40 to 50 with alopecia areata. Some clones in this sample may be carry-over from other donors' samples. The chain links TRBV29-1 to TRBJ2-7; D is unclear. This CDR3 is CSVADYEQYF. DNA of the CDR3: TGCAGCGTTGCGGACTACGAGCAGTACTTC.